Following are 9 T cell receptor beta chains from one sample sequenced in a study of beta chain features in type 1 diabetes. What was sequenced were expressed TCRB transcripts, since all of the isolated RNA had been reverse transcribed. Repertoires were generated with immunoSEQ multiplex PCR, while TCRdb's copy carries only in-frame clones and drops some. The sample has 500,000 to 700,000 clones, about a sixth seen once; the top ten hold about 0.087%. Sequencing used naive CD4+ T cells from blood. Source of these receptors: a man aged 18 to 35 in good health.

In this sample, this clone turned up a few times. This sequence may be a read error, since a much larger clone differs from it by one base. This chain connects TRBV7-2 to TRBJ2-3, with D unclear. CDR3 length: 11 residues. The germline CDR1 and CDR2 sequences are SGHTA and FQGNSA. The ends were cut back, 2 bases at V and 4 bases at J, with 1 base in the middle. The CDR3 protein is CASSLPDTQYF. The CDR3, as DNA: TGTGCCAGCAGCTTACCAGATACGCAGTATTTT.

This clone was picked up a small number of times. V and J are TRBV5-1 and TRBJ2-2, with no clear D. Trimming removed 2 bases at V and 6 bases at J, with 8 bases between. The CDR3 loop spans 13 amino acids. Germline loops: CDR1 SGHRS, CDR2 YFSETQ. In nucleotides, the CDR3 is TGCGCCAGCAGCTTTTGGAGTGCCGGGGAGCTGTTTTTT. This translates into CASSFWSAGELFF.

This clone has just a few counts. This chain joins TRBV28 and TRBJ2-5; 12 bases are a match to TRBD2. Trimming took 5 bases from V and 3 from J; bases not matched to a gene: 4. The CDR3 totals 15 residues. CDR1 is MDHEN and CDR2 is SYDVKM in the germline V gene. DNA of the CDR3: TGTGCCAGCAGTCTGACTAGCGGGGGCGAAGAGACCCAGTACTTC. Translated, it gives CASSLTSGGEETQYF.

Only a few counts were recorded for this clone. The CDR3 sequence: CASSLPTGQEPDTQYF. Written as DNA, the CDR3 is TGCGCCAGCAGCCTACCCACAGGGCAGGAGCCAGATACGCAGTATTTT. This sequence joins TRBV4-1 and TRBJ2-3, with a weak D call TRBD1 (6 bases). The V and J ends lost 4 bases and 4 bases respectively, with 18 bases between them. Looked up from germline, CDR1 is MGHRA and CDR2 is YSYEKL. This CDR3 is built from 16 residues.

There are a few counts of this clone. The chain joins TRBV9 to TRBJ2-3; 7 bases map to TRBD2. V lost 1 base and J lost 3; bases outside the gene matches: 11. The CDR3 covers 17 residues. The germline V gene has CDR1 SGDLS and CDR2 YYNGEE. CDR3 nucleotide sequence: TGTGCCAGCAGCGTACAGGGAGGGAGAGGAAGGACAGATACGCAGTATTTT. The encoded protein is CASSVQGGRGRTDTQYF. Variable domain in full (rest from reference TRBV9 and TRBJ2-3): DSGVTQTPKHLITATGQRVTLRCSPRSGDLSVYWYQQSLDQGLQFLIQYYNGEERAKGNILERFSAQQFPDLHSELNLSSLELGDSALYFCASSVQGGRGRTDTQYFGPGTRLTVL.

This clone was seen a handful of times. CDR3: CASSLTTPSTDTQYF. CDR3 DNA: TGTGCCAGCAGTTTGACAACTCCTTCTACAGATACGCAGTATTTT. J is TRBJ2-3 and V is TRBV2; D unresolved. The germline V and J ends were trimmed by 5 bases and 3 bases, with 15 bases remaining between them. The CDR3 is made up of 15 amino acids. Germline loops: CDR1 SNHLY, CDR2 FYNNEI.

The chain joins TRBV10-3 to TRBJ1-5, with D tentatively TRBD1 (6 bases). The CDR3 spans 14 residues. From germline, CDR1 is ENHRY and CDR2 SYGVKD. The ends were cut back, 10 bases at V and 2 bases at J, with 15 bases in the middle. CDR3 sequence: CATTAGGGNQPQHF. CDR3 coding DNA: TGTGCCACCACAGCGGGGGGCGGCAATCAGCCCCAGCATTTT.

This clone was detected a few times. The chain combines TRBV7-3 with TRBJ2-3; 7 bases agree with TRBD2. V lost 5 bases to trimming and J lost 1 base; unmatched junction nucleotides: 0. The germline V gene encodes CDR1 SGHTA and CDR2 FQGTGA. The CDR3 is made up of 13 amino acids. The CDR3 sequence: CASSGRGTDTQYF. The CDR3 DNA reads as TGTGCCAGCAGCGGGAGGGGCACAGATACGCAGTATTTT.

In regard to this clone: Other DNA sequences of this sample code for an identical CDR3. This sequence joins TRBV9 and TRBJ1-5, with D unclear. Trimming pared 2 bases from V and 2 bases from J, leaving 2 bases between. This CDR3 comprises 12 residues. The germline V gene has CDR1 SGDLS and CDR2 YYNGEE. CDR3 sequence reads: CASSVGNQPQHF. CDR3 sequence (DNA): TGTGCCAGCAGCGTGGGCAATCAGCCCCAGCATTTT.